The rows below give T cell receptor beta chains drawn from one sample of a study of T cell repertoires in cytomegalovirus infection. TCRdb independently ran MiXCR on the reads; one entry per CDR3 protein. The sample contains roughly 180,000 distinct CDR3 sequences, roughly 15% of which appear only once. What was sequenced was CD8+ T cells from PBMCs. Source of these receptors: a human donor in good health (CMV status not recorded). Some clones in this sample may be carry-over from other donors' samples. Both conserved end residues are part of each CDR3. The D gene is left open where the match is weak. Rows give clone size only sometimes, using once, few, many, or a class for an expanded clone.

cdr3_nt: TGCAGCGTTGTACAGGGGGACGGCTACGAGCAGTACTTC; cdr3_aa: CSVVQGDGYEQYF; v_call: TRBV29-1; d_call: TRBD1; j_call: TRBJ2-7; clone_size: NA
cdr3_nt: TGCAGTGCTAGATCTTGGACCCACTTGGGCTACGAGCAGTACTTC; cdr3_aa: CSARSWTHLGYEQYF; v_call: TRBV20-1; d_call: NA; j_call: TRBJ2-7; clone_size: NA
cdr3_nt: TGTGCCAGCAGCTTCCGGAGCCTTCCTTACTCTGGAAACACCATATATTTT; cdr3_aa: CASSFRSLPYSGNTIYF; v_call: TRBV7-9; d_call: NA; j_call: TRBJ1-3; clone_size: NA
cdr3_nt: TGTGCCACCAGTGATCCGGGACAGGGGGACGAGACCCAGTACTTC; cdr3_aa: CATSDPGQGDETQYF; v_call: TRBV24-1; d_call: TRBD1; j_call: TRBJ2-5; clone_size: NA
cdr3_nt: TGTGCCAGCGGGGTCACCGGGGAGCTGTTTTTT; cdr3_aa: CASGVTGELFF; v_call: TRBV12-3/TRBV12-4; d_call: NA; j_call: TRBJ2-2; clone_size: few
cdr3_nt: TGTGCCAGCAGCTTAGAAGATTTCTCTGGGGCCAACGTCCTGACTTTC; cdr3_aa: CASSLEDFSGANVLTF; v_call: TRBV7-9; d_call: NA; j_call: TRBJ2-6; clone_size: NA
cdr3_nt: TGTGCCTGGAGTGTCGTAGATGCCGGGGAGCTGTTTTTT; cdr3_aa: CAWSVVDAGELFF; v_call: TRBV30; d_call: NA; j_call: TRBJ2-2; clone_size: NA
cdr3_nt: TGTGCCACCCATAGCCAGGGGTGGTTTACTTTCTTT; cdr3_aa: CATHSQGWFTFF; v_call: TRBV2; d_call: NA; j_call: TRBJ1-1; clone_size: NA
cdr3_nt: TGTGCCAGCGTCAATCTTAGGGGCACGCAAGAGACCCAGTACTTC; cdr3_aa: CASVNLRGTQETQYF; v_call: TRBV5-6; d_call: NA; j_call: TRBJ2-5; clone_size: NA
cdr3_nt: TGTGCCAGCAGTTACTCGGGACAGGGGGTCGATAATTCACCCCTCCACTTT; cdr3_aa: CASSYSGQGVDNSPLHF; v_call: TRBV6-5; d_call: TRBD1; j_call: TRBJ1-6; clone_size: few
cdr3_nt: TGTGCCAGCAGTGAAGCAAGTGGCGGGGGTAGGGAGACCCAGTACTTC; cdr3_aa: CASSEASGGGRETQYF; v_call: TRBV2; d_call: TRBD2; j_call: TRBJ2-5; clone_size: NA
cdr3_nt: TGTGCCAGCAGCTTAAGCGCTAGCGCCCTTAGGTCCCAGTACTTC; cdr3_aa: CASSLSASALRSQYF; v_call: TRBV7-3; d_call: NA; j_call: TRBJ2-5; clone_size: NA
cdr3_nt: TGTGCCAGCAGCAACAGGGGTGTCTACGAGCAGTACTTC; cdr3_aa: CASSNRGVYEQYF; v_call: TRBV28; d_call: TRBD1; j_call: TRBJ2-7; clone_size: NA
cdr3_nt: TGTGCCAGCAGTTCCCGGGACAGAGCCTACAATGAGCAGTTCTTC; cdr3_aa: CASSSRDRAYNEQFF; v_call: TRBV6-2/TRBV6-3; d_call: TRBD1; j_call: TRBJ2-1; clone_size: few
cdr3_nt: TGTGCCAGCAGCTCAAGGACCTCCTACAATGAGCAGTTCTTC; cdr3_aa: CASSSRTSYNEQFF; v_call: TRBV7-2; d_call: NA; j_call: TRBJ2-1; clone_size: NA
cdr3_nt: TGTGCCAGCAGAAAGGGTACCGAGCAGTACTTC; cdr3_aa: CASRKGTEQYF; v_call: TRBV6-1; d_call: NA; j_call: TRBJ2-7; clone_size: few
cdr3_nt: TGTGCCAGCAGTTTAGTAGTGGGGGCTCATTGGGACACCTCCATACCTAACTATGGCTACACCTTC; cdr3_aa: CASSLVVGAHWDTSIPNYGYTF; v_call: TRBV12-3/TRBV12-4; d_call: NA; j_call: TRBJ1-2; clone_size: NA